These 19 T cell receptor beta chains were sequenced from one sample in a study of blood T cells in healthy people across ages. Through a sample-barcoded 5' primer and a J-beta primer mix, a second PCR was run for 7 to 11 cycles. TCRdb analysed the 5' RACE reads with MiXCR anew, one entry per CDR3 protein. The sample includes some 880,000 distinct CDR3 sequences, under 40% of them seen just once. Sequencing was done on a sample of blood. The source of these receptors is a man younger than 35 in good health.

This chain links TRBV12-3 or TRBV12-4 with TRBJ1-2; D is perhaps TRBD1 (5 bases). This CDR3 region has 14 residues. Trimming pared 1 base from V and 8 bases from J, leaving 14 bases between. The CDR3 DNA reads as TGTGCCAGCAGTTTAGACGGGGCGGCTGGAGGCTACACCTTC. Translation: CASSLDGAAGGYTF.

In its sample, this clonotype was seen a few times. The chain has TRBV20-1 and TRBJ2-5; D possibly uses TRBD1 or TRBD2 (5 bases each). Germline V gene lookup returns CDR1 DFQATT and CDR2 SNEGSKA (reference sequence). This CDR3 region has 13 residues. DNA for the CDR3: TGCAGCCACCTAACAGGAGGTGGAGAGACCCAGTACTTC. It codes for CSHLTGGGETQYF.

The V call is TRBV20-1, the J call TRBJ1-6; 8 bases match TRBD1. This CDR3 is 16 amino acids long. Germline CDR1 reads DFQATT; CDR2 reads SNEGSKA (reference sequence). The J segment lost 7 bases and the V segment lost 0 bases, leaving 8 bases of the junction unmatched. CDR3 loop: CSARDPRGLKNSPLHF. CDR3 nucleotide sequence: TGCAGTGCTAGAGATCCCAGGGGGCTAAAGAATTCACCCCTCCACTTT.

This clonotype was recorded once. The CDR3 nucleotides are TGTGCCTCCAGGCCCAGACTAGCGGGGACAGAGACCCAGTACTTC. It codes for CASRPRLAGTETQYF. The chain employs TRBV12-3 or TRBV12-4 and TRBJ2-4; 11 bases match TRBD2. With the DNA end fitting TRBJ2-5 better, the J assignment may be wrong. The CDR3 is 15 amino acids.

This chain connects TRBV7-2 to TRBJ2-4; 10 bases are shared with TRBD1. From germline, CDR1 is SGHTA and CDR2 FQGNSA. The CDR3 runs to 13 residues. V trimming: 5 bases; J trimming: 8 bases; junction bases outside the gene matches: 3. The CDR3 protein is CASSTDRGDIQYF. The CDR3 DNA reads TGTGCCAGCAGCACGGACAGGGGGGACATTCAGTACTTC.

The V and J genes are TRBV9 and TRBJ2-5; D call uncertain. The length of the CDR3 is 16 residues. Between the trimmed V and J ends, which lost 4 bases and 7 bases, there was a span of 23 bases. Germline lookup yields CDR1 SGDLS and CDR2 YYNGEE. DNA of the CDR3: TGTGCCAGCAGCTTCGAACCCCTAGTTACGGTAGCGACCCAGTACTTC. This encodes CASSFEPLVTVATQYF.

Many counts were recorded for this clonotype. The chain joins TRBV7-9 to TRBJ2-7, with D perhaps matching TRBD1 (5 bases). CDR3 length equals 13 residues. Germline CDR1 is SEHNR and CDR2 is FQNEAQ (reference sequence). The V and J ends lost 5 bases and 2 bases respectively, with 10 bases between them. The CDR3 reads CASSHQGPYEQYF. DNA of the CDR3: TGTGCCAGCAGCCATCAGGGTCCCTACGAGCAGTACTTC.

The V and J genes are TRBV20-1 and TRBJ1-5; D is unresolved. Trimming took 5 bases from V and 0 from J, leaving 17 bases between them. Germline V gene data show CDR1 as DFQATT and CDR2 as SNEGSKA (reference sequence). The CDR3 is 16 amino acids. The CDR3 sequence is CSALHGRSDSNQPQHF. The CDR3 nucleotides read TGCAGTGCTCTCCACGGACGGTCCGATAGCAATCAGCCCCAGCATTTT.

The chain joins TRBV11-2 to TRBJ2-3; D gene unclear. The ends were cut back, 1 base at V and 7 bases at J, with 6 bases in the middle. The CDR3 runs to 12 residues. Germline V CDR1 and CDR2: SGHAT, FQNNGV. CDR3: CASSLGENTQYF. In DNA form, the CDR3 reads TGTGCCAGCAGCTTAGGCGAGAATACGCAGTATTTT.

V and J are TRBV29-1 and TRBJ1-5; D gene unclear. V dropped 3 bases and J dropped 0 bases, with 6 bases sitting between them. Per germline, CDR1 SQVTM and CDR2 ANQGSEA. This CDR3 is built from 13 residues. This CDR3 is CSVETHSNQPQHF. The CDR3 coding sequence is TGCAGCGTTGAGACACATAGCAATCAGCCCCAGCATTTT.

The V call is TRBV4-3, the J call TRBJ2-5; 10 bases agree with TRBD2. TRBJ2-7 matches the DNA end more closely, so the J call is doubtful. CDR1 and CDR2 from the germline V gene are LGHNA and YSLEER. CDR3 length: 15 residues. CDR3 residues: CASSQDHSGRREQYF. DNA of the CDR3: TGCGCCAGCAGCCAAGACCATAGCGGGAGGCGCGAGCAGTACTTC.

This clonotype was seen at least ten times. The CDR3 DNA follows: TGTGCCACCAGTTCTGGACAGGGATCCCAAGAGACCCAGTACTTC. Translation: CATSSGQGSQETQYF. The rearrangement links TRBV24-1 to TRBJ2-5; TRBD1 aligns across 8 bases. V was pared by 6 bases and J by 1 base, with 6 bases of the junction left unmatched. CDR3 size: 15 residues. CDR1 KGHDR and CDR2 SFDVKD come from the germline V gene.

This clonotype has only a few counts. The chain combines TRBV28 with TRBJ2-5; a weak D match, TRBD1 (5 bases). This CDR3 region has 15 residues. Deletions cut 2 bases from V and 0 bases from J, with 10 bases between. CDR1 is MDHEN, CDR2 SYDVKM, per germline. This chain's CDR3 is CASSLRGKYQETQYF. The CDR3 nucleotides read TGTGCCAGCAGTTTAAGGGGAAAGTACCAAGAGACCCAGTACTTC.

The gene calls are TRBV5-1 and TRBJ1-2; 10 nucleotides match TRBD1. The CDR3 sequence is 16 residues long. Germline V gives CDR1 SGHRS, CDR2 YFSETQ. Germline trimming cut 3 bases from V and 7 bases from J; bases unmatched to any gene: 12. Here the CDR3 reads CASSSNRQGAQSGYTF. CDR3 nucleotides: TGCGCCAGCAGCTCAAACAGACAGGGGGCGCAGAGTGGCTACACCTTC.

The rearrangement uses TRBV5-1 and TRBJ2-7, with 8 bases lining up with TRBD1. V was pared by 4 bases and J by 2 bases, with 5 bases of the junction left unmatched. The V gene's germline CDR1 is SGHRS and CDR2 YFSETQ. CDR3 length: 14 residues. CDR3 coding DNA: TGCGCCAGCAGCGCCGGGACAGGCACCTACGAGCAGTACTTC. Protein sequence: CASSAGTGTYEQYF. The variable domain in full, with the rest retrieved from reference TRBV5-1 and TRBJ2-7, is KAGVTQTPRYLIKTRGQQVTLSCSPISGHRSVSWYQQTPGQGLQFLFEYFSETQRNKGNFPGRFSGRQFSNSRSEMNVSTLELGDSALYLCASSAGTGTYEQYFGPGTRLTVT.

The chain uses TRBV28 and TRBJ1-2, with a tentative D call TRBD1 (6 bases). The V gene lost 6 bases and the J gene lost 3 bases, with 11 bases spanning the gap. CDR3 length: 13 amino acids. Per germline, CDR1 MDHEN and CDR2 SYDVKM. The CDR3 DNA is TGTGCCAGCAGGAACAACAGGGACTATGGCTACACCTTC. It encodes CASRNNRDYGYTF.

The chain is built from TRBV7-9 and TRBJ2-7, with 14 bases fitting TRBD2. The V gene's germline CDR1 is SEHNR and CDR2 FQNEAQ (reference sequence). Germline trimming cut 5 bases from V and 4 bases from J; bases unmatched to any gene: 7. The CDR3 is 16 residues long. The CDR3 here is CASSQRTSGRLYEQYF. CDR3 DNA: TGTGCCAGCAGCCAGAGGACTAGCGGGAGGTTGTACGAGCAGTACTTC.

The V and J genes are TRBV5-1 and TRBJ2-3, with unresolved D. V was cut by 2 bases and J by 6 bases, with 7 bases left in between. Looked up from germline, CDR1 is SGHRS and CDR2 is YFSETQ. The CDR3 length is 12 residues. The CDR3 here is CASSFTFDTQYF. The CDR3 DNA follows: TGCGCCAGCAGCTTCACCTTTGATACGCAGTATTTT. Full variable domain (missing parts from reference TRBV5-1 and TRBJ2-3): KAGVTQTPRYLIKTRGQQVTLSCSPISGHRSVSWYQQTPGQGLQFLFEYFSETQRNKGNFPGRFSGRQFSNSRSEMNVSTLELGDSALYLCASSFTFDTQYFGPGTRLTVL.

This clonotype showed up just a few times. This chain uses TRBV4-3 with TRBJ2-3; 10 bases agree with TRBD2. With 7 bases clipped from V and 6 bases from J, the junction kept 10 bases outside the gene matches. Germline CDR1 is LGHNA and CDR2 is YSLEER. This CDR3 has 15 amino acids. CDR3 sequence (DNA): TGCGCCAGCAACCAGGAGAGCGGGGGGGGGGATACGCAGTATTTT. It translates to CASNQESGGGDTQYF.